These 18 T cell receptor beta chains came from one sample sequenced in a study of T cell responses to AZD1222 COVID-19 vaccine. Method: immunoSEQ multiplex PCR; TCRdb's copy keeps in-frame clones and lacks some. The sample gives about 70,000 clones, 84% of which show up once; roughly 9.8% is in the top ten. This material consisted of peripheral blood, taken on day 0 of AZD1222 vaccination. The receptors originated from an adult in good health.

The chain couples TRBV7-9 to TRBJ2-1; 10 bases agree with TRBD2. Germline CDR1 reads SEHNR; CDR2 reads FQNEAQ (reference sequence). Trimming removed 4 bases from V and 7 bases from J; junction bases left unmatched: 7. The CDR3 covers 15 residues. As DNA, the CDR3 is TGTGCCAGCAGCTCCTGGACTAGCGGTGGGAATGAGCAGTTCTTC. It translates to CASSSWTSGGNEQFF.

The V gene is TRBV11-2, the J gene TRBJ2-3; weak D call: TRBD2 (6 bases). Germline-derived CDR1 and CDR2 are SGHAT and FQNNGV. Trimming shortened V by 5 bases and J by 3 bases, and 12 bases separated the two germline ends. The CDR3 extends over 14 amino acids. As DNA, the CDR3 is TGTGCCAGCAGCATTAATGGGGGGACAGATACGCAGTATTTT. Translated: CASSINGGTDTQYF.

The chain combines TRBV13 with TRBJ2-1, with 7 bases fitting TRBD1. Germline loops: CDR1 PRHDT, CDR2 FYEKMQ (reference sequence). The CDR3 consists of 17 residues. V shed 5 bases and J 0 bases; nucleotides not matched to a gene: 10. The CDR3: CASSPRTGAHSYNEQFF. CDR3 DNA: TGTGCCAGCAGCCCTCGAACAGGGGCTCACTCCTACAATGAGCAGTTCTTC.

The rearrangement uses TRBV4-1 and TRBJ1-1, with a tentative D call TRBD1 (5 bases). The CDR3 covers 15 residues. Deletions cut 4 bases from V and 0 bases from J, with 12 bases between. Germline assignment: CDR1 MGHRA and CDR2 YSYEKL. The chain's CDR3 is CASSPPGYMNTEAFF. The CDR3 DNA is TGCGCCAGCAGCCCACCAGGGTACATGAACACTGAAGCTTTCTTT.

The V call is TRBV11-3, the J call TRBJ2-1; 10 nucleotides match TRBD1. The CDR3 runs to 18 residues. Germline V gene sequence: CDR1 SGHNT, CDR2 YENEEA. The ends lost 0 bases at V and 6 bases at J; junction bases unmatched: 11. CDR3 in amino acids: CASSLDQGGTGVPNEQFF. DNA of the CDR3: TGTGCCAGCAGCTTAGATCAGGGGGGGACAGGGGTACCCAATGAGCAGTTCTTC.

The sample holds one count of this clone. The chain combines TRBV10-3 with TRBJ2-2; the D call may be TRBD1 or TRBD2 (5 bases each). The CDR3 is made up of 15 amino acids. Germline-derived CDR1 and CDR2 are ENHRY and SYGVKD. V was trimmed by 6 bases and J by 2 bases, leaving 13 bases between them. CDR3: CAIRPWDGNTGELFF. CDR3 DNA: TGTGCCATCAGACCTTGGGACGGAAACACCGGGGAGCTGTTTTTT.

J is TRBJ1-1 and V is TRBV18, with 7 bases matching TRBD1. Germline-derived CDR1 and CDR2 are KGHSH and LQKENI. This CDR3 is built from 15 residues. Trimming at V came to 2 bases and at J to 1 base, leaving 4 bases not matched to a gene. The CDR3 coding sequence is TGTGCCAGCTCACCATCGGCAGGGGGGAACACTGAAGCTTTCTTT. Protein product: CASSPSAGGNTEAFF.

The rearrangement uses TRBV7-9 and TRBJ1-6; 7 bases align to TRBD1. The V and J ends lost 4 bases and 4 bases, in that order; junction bases with no gene match: 10. Per the germline V gene, CDR1 is SEHNR and CDR2 is FQNEAQ (reference sequence). The CDR3 runs 17 residues. CDR3 DNA sequence: TGTGCCAGCAGCTCCGGCCGGACAGGACCTTATAATTCACCCCTCCACTTT. Translated: CASSSGRTGPYNSPLHF.

The chain carries TRBV5-4 and TRBJ2-7; maybe TRBD2 (6 bases). The germline V gene encodes CDR1 SGHNT and CDR2 YYREEE (reference sequence). The V end lost 2 bases, the J end lost 4 bases, and 7 bases lay between the germline ends. The CDR3 contains 12 residues. The CDR3: CASSFGGYEQYF. The CDR3 nucleotides are TGTGCCAGCAGCTTTGGGGGGTACGAGCAGTACTTC.

The chain joins TRBV5-1 to TRBJ2-1; TRBD2 agrees at 9 bases. Germline CDR1 and CDR2: SGHRS and YFSETQ. The CDR3 consists of 14 residues. Unmatched junction bases numbered 3, after V lost 4 bases and J lost 4 bases. In DNA, the CDR3 is TGCGCCAGCAGCCAGGGACTAGCTTACAATGAGCAGTTCTTC. Protein sequence: CASSQGLAYNEQFF.

The rearrangement links TRBV5-1 to TRBJ2-1; tentative D call: TRBD1 (7 bases). CDR1 is SGHRS, CDR2 YFSETQ, per germline. The CDR3 is 15 residues long. V was clipped by 3 bases and J by 3 bases, with 13 bases between them. CDR3 nucleotides: TGCGCCAGCAGCTCAGGGGGGACGGTCTACAATGAGCAGTTCTTC. The encoded protein is CASSSGGTVYNEQFF. The full variable domain, completed using reference TRBV5-1 and TRBJ2-1, is KAGVTQTPRYLIKTRGQQVTLSCSPISGHRSVSWYQQTPGQGLQFLFEYFSETQRNKGNFPGRFSGRQFSNSRSEMNVSTLELGDSALYLCASSSGGTVYNEQFFGPGTRLTVL.

The V and J genes are TRBV5-1 and TRBJ1-5; tentatively, D is TRBD1 (6 bases). V shed 4 bases and J shed 1 base, with 12 bases lying between them. Per germline, CDR1 SGHRS and CDR2 YFSETQ. This CDR3 spans 15 amino acids. In nucleotides, the CDR3 is TGCGCCAGCAGCATACAGGGCTCGAGCAATCAGCCCCAGCATTTT. Translated: CASSIQGSSNQPQHF.

The chain joins TRBV6-5 to TRBJ1-1; no reliable D call. Germline V gives CDR1 MNHEY, CDR2 SVGAGI. The CDR3 extends over 14 amino acids. V was trimmed by 6 bases and J by 4 bases, leaving 15 bases between them. The DNA for the CDR3 is TGTGCCAGCAGCCGGACGTATTCGTCCACTGAAGCTTTCTTT. Amino acid sequence: CASSRTYSSTEAFF.

The chain couples TRBV30 to TRBJ1-5; a possible D gene is TRBD1 (6 bases). There are 14 residues in the CDR3. The germline CDR1 and CDR2 sequences are GTSNPN and SVGIG (reference sequence). Trimming cost V 1 base and J 6 bases, with 13 bases left between them. The CDR3 DNA reads TGTGCCTGGAGTGAATTTGGGGGCCGTCAGCCCCAGCATTTT. It codes for CAWSEFGGRQPQHF.

This clone counts as medium-sized. This rearrangement joins TRBV4-2 to TRBJ2-3; 9 bases fit TRBD2. V dropped 5 bases and J dropped 3; count of bases not matched to a gene: 6. The germline V gene encodes CDR1 LGHNA and CDR2 YNFKEQ. The CDR3 extends over 15 amino acids. In nucleotides, the CDR3 is TGTGCCAGCAGCGTTCAGCGGGGGGAAACAGATACGCAGTATTTT. Translation: CASSVQRGETDTQYF.

The chain joins TRBV7-9 to TRBJ1-2, with 9 bases identical to TRBD1. Trimming at V came to 5 bases and at J to 4 bases, leaving 17 bases not matched to a gene. CDR1 and CDR2 (germline): SEHNR, FQNEAQ (reference sequence). The CDR3 length is 18 residues. The CDR3 protein is CASSKDRGPLGTVYGYTF. The CDR3 DNA follows: TGTGCCAGCAGCAAGGACAGGGGACCTTTGGGAACTGTCTATGGCTACACCTTC.

The chain carries TRBV7-6 and TRBJ1-2, with D uncertain. Trimming stripped 5 bases from V and 4 bases from J, with 11 bases between. The V gene's germline CDR1 is SGHVS and CDR2 FNYEAQ. This CDR3 comprises 13 residues. The CDR3 spells CASSPASSYGYTF. Written as DNA, the CDR3 is TGTGCCAGCAGCCCCGCTTCGAGCTATGGCTACACCTTC. Supplemented by reference TRBV7-6 and TRBJ1-2, the full variable domain reads GAGVSQSPRYKVTKRGQDVALRCDPISGHVSLYWYRQALGQGPEFLTYFNYEAQQDKSGLPNDRFSAERPEGSISTLTIQRTEQRDSAMYRCASSPASSYGYTFGSGTRLTVV.

The V call is TRBV28, the J call TRBJ1-2; TRBD1 matches 7 bases. The junction had 10 bases not matched to a gene; V was cut back by 5 bases and J by 4 bases. The CDR3 has 15 residues. Per germline, CDR1 MDHEN and CDR2 SYDVKM. The CDR3 sequence: CASSLTQGSTYGYTF. Written as DNA, the CDR3 is TGTGCCAGCAGTCTCACACAGGGGTCGACCTATGGCTACACCTTC.